The next 3 T cell receptor beta chains were all read from a single sample in a study of CD8 T cells in Susac syndrome. Random hexamers were used to reverse transcribe the RNA input (roughly 0.5 to 1 ug). TCRdb re-called the immunoSEQ multiplex PCR reads with MiXCR, one entry per CDR3 protein. The sample yields 150,000 to 200,000 distinct CDR3 sequences, about 93% seen once. Sequenced sample: CD4+ T cells from PBMCs. The origin of the receptors is a human donor with Susac syndrome.

This chain uses TRBV4-3 with TRBJ1-4; TRBD1 aligns across 7 bases. CDR1 and CDR2 (germline): LGHNA, YSLEER. V was pared by 2 bases and J by 8 bases, with 11 bases of the junction left unmatched. The CDR3 is made up of 16 amino acids. The CDR3 here is CASSQSQTGVREKLFF. In DNA, the CDR3 is TGCGCCAGCAGCCAATCCCAAACAGGGGTGCGGGAAAAACTGTTTTTT.

The chain uses TRBV29-1 and TRBJ1-4; TRBD1 is a possible D gene (6 bases). The CDR3 spans 13 residues. With 4 bases removed from V and 7 bases from J, the gap between germline ends came to 13 bases. CDR1 SQVTM and CDR2 ANQGSEA come from the germline V gene. This CDR3 reads CSVGGPGTEKLFF. In DNA, the CDR3 is TGCAGCGTTGGGGGGCCAGGGACTGAAAAACTGTTTTTT.

The chain joins TRBV30 to TRBJ2-7; maybe TRBD1 (5 bases). The CDR3 covers 15 residues. CDR1 is GTSNPN, CDR2 SVGIG, per germline (reference sequence). V lost 2 bases and J lost 4, with 18 bases in between. The CDR3 sequence is CAWSSSGLAYYEQYF. CDR3 nucleotides: TGTGCCTGGAGTTCCTCAGGGTTAGCTTATTACGAGCAGTACTTC.